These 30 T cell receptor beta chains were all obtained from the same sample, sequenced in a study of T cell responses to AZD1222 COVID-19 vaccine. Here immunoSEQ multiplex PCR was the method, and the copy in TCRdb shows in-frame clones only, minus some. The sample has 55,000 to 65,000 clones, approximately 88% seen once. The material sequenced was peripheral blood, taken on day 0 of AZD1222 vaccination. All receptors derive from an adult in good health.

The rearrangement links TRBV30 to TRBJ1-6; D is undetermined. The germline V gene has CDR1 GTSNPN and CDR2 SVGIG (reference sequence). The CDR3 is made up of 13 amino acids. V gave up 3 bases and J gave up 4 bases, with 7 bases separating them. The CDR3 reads CAWRDQYNSPLHF. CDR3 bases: TGTGCCTGGAGAGACCAGTATAATTCACCCCTCCACTTT.

This CDR3 reads CAWTQGFATEAFF. CDR3 nucleotide sequence: TGTGCCTGGACGCAGGGATTTGCGACTGAAGCTTTCTTT. The gene calls are TRBV30 and TRBJ1-1; D perhaps matches TRBD1 (5 bases). The CDR3 runs to 13 residues. Trimming shortened V by 4 bases and J by 5 bases, and 14 bases separated the two germline ends. Germline V lookup: CDR1 GTSNPN, CDR2 SVGIG (reference sequence).

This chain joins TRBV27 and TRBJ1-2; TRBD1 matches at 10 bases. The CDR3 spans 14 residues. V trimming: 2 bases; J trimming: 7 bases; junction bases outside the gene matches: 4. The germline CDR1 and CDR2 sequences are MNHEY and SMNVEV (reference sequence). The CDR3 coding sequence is TGTGCCAGCAGTTTAGACAGGGGGCTTGGTGGCTACACCTTC. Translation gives CASSLDRGLGGYTF.

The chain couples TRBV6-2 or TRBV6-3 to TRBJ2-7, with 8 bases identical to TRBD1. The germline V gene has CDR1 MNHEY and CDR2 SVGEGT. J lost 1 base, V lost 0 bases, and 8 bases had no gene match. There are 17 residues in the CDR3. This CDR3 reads CASSYSRTGGFSYEQYF. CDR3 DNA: TGTGCCAGCAGTTACTCTCGTACAGGGGGATTTTCCTACGAGCAGTACTTC.

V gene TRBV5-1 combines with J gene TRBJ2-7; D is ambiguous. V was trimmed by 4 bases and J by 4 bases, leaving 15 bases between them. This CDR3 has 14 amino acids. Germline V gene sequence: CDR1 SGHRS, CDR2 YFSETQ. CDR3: CASSHIDTQYEQYF. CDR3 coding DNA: TGCGCCAGCAGCCACATAGACACACAATACGAGCAGTACTTC.

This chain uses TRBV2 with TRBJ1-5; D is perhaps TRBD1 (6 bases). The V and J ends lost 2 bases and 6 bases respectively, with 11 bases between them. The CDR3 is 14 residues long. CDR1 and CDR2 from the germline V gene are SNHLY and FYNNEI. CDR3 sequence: CASSESGGSQPQHF. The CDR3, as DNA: TGTGCCAGCAGTGAATCCGGGGGCAGTCAGCCCCAGCATTTT.

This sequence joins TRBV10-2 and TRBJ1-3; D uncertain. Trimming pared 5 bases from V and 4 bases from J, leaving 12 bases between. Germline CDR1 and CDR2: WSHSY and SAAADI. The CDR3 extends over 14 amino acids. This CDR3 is CASSRGQDGNTIYF. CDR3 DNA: TGCGCCAGCAGTCGCGGGCAGGACGGAAACACCATATATTTT.

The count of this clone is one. CDR3 amino acids: CASSGARAQSYEQYF. Written as DNA, the CDR3 is TGTGCCAGCAGCGGGGCCCGGGCCCAATCTTACGAGCAGTACTTC. The chain is built from TRBV7-2 and TRBJ2-7, with D maybe TRBD1 (5 bases). Germline CDR1 is SGHTA and CDR2 is FQGNSA. V was cut by 5 bases and J by 4 bases, with 18 bases left in between. The CDR3 extends over 15 amino acids.

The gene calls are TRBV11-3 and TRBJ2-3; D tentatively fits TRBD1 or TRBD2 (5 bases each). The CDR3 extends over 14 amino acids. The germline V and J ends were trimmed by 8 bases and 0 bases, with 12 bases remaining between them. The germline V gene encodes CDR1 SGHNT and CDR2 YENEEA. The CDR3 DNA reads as TGTGCCAGCGGGTCGGGGCTTAGCACAGATACGCAGTATTTT. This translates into CASGSGLSTDTQYF.

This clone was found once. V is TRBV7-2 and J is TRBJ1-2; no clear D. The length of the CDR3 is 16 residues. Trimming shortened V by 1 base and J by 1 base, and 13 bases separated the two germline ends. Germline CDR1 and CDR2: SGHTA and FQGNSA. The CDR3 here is CASSLGVSDSNYGYTF. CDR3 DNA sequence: TGTGCCAGCAGCTTAGGGGTCTCCGATAGTAACTATGGCTACACCTTC.

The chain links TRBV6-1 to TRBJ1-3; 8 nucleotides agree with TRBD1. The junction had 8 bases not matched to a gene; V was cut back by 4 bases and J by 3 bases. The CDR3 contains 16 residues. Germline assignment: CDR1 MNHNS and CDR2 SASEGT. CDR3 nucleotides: TGTGCCAGCAGTGCACGAGCAGGGGGCGATGGAAACACCATATATTTT. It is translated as CASSARAGGDGNTIYF.

The CDR3 is CASSQSLPGQGQYEQYF. CDR3 nucleotide sequence: TGTGCCAGCAGCCAAAGTTTACCGGGACAGGGGCAGTACGAGCAGTACTTC. The V and J genes are TRBV3-1 (or the pseudogene TRBV3-2) and TRBJ2-7; TRBD1 matches 10 bases. The CDR3 has 17 residues. V dropped 2 bases and J dropped 4; count of bases not matched to a gene: 11. Germline CDR1 reads LGHDT; CDR2 reads YNNKEL (reference sequence).

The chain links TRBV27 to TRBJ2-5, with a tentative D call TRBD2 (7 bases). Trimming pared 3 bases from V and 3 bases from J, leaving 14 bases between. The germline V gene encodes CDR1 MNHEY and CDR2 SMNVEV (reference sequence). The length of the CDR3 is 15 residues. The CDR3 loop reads CASSFGRGGEETQYF. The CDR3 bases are TGTGCCAGCAGTTTTGGGAGGGGGGGTGAAGAGACCCAGTACTTC.

The CDR3 region is CAISTSGSTDTQYF. The CDR3 DNA sequence: TGTGCCATCAGTACTAGCGGAAGCACAGATACGCAGTATTTT. The chain employs TRBV10-3 and TRBJ2-3, with 8 bases that match TRBD2. The length of the CDR3 is 14 residues. CDR1 is ENHRY, CDR2 SYGVKD, per germline. Germline trimming cut 5 bases from V and 0 bases from J; bases unmatched to any gene: 1.

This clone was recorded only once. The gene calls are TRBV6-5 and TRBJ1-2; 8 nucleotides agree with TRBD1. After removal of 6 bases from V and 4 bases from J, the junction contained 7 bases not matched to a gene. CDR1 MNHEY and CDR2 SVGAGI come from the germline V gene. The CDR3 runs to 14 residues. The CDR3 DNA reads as TGTGCCAGCAGGACGACAGGGGAGGGCTATGGCTACACCTTC. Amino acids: CASRTTGEGYGYTF.

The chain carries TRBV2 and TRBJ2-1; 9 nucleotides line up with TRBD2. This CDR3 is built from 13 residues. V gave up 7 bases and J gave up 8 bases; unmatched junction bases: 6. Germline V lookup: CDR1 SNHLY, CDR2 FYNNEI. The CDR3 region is CASKLAGFYEQFF. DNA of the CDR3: TGTGCCAGCAAGCTAGCGGGATTTTATGAGCAGTTCTTC.

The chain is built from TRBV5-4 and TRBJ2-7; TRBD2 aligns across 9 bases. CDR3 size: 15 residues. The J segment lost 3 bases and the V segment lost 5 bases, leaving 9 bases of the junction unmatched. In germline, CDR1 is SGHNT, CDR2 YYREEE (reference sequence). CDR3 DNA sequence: TGTGCCAGCAGTCAGGGACTAGCAACTGTCTACGAGCAGTACTTC. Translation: CASSQGLATVYEQYF.

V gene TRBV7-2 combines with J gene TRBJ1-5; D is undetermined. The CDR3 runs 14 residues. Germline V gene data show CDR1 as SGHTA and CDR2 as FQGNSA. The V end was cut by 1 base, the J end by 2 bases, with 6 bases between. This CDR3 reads CASSLEFGNQPQHF. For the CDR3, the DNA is TGTGCCAGCAGCTTAGAGTTCGGCAATCAGCCCCAGCATTTT. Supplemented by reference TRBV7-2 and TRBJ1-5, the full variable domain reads GAGVSQSPSNKVTEKGKDVELRCDPISGHTALYWYRQSLGQGLEFLIYFQGNSAPDKSGLPSDRFSAERTGGSVSTLTIQRTQQEDSAVYLCASSLEFGNQPQHFGDGTRLSIL.

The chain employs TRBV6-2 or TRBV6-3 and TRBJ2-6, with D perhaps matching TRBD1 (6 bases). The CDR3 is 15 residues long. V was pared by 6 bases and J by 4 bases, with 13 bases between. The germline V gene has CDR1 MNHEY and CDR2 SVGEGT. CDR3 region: CASSRTGLGANVLTF. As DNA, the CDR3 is TGTGCCAGCAGCCGAACAGGGTTGGGGGCCAACGTCCTGACTTTC.

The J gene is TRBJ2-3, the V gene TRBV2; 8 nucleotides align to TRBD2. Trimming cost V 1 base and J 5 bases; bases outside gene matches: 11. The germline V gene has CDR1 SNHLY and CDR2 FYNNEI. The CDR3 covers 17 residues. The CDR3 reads CASSEGPSGAGEDTQYF. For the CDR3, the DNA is TGTGCCAGCAGTGAAGGGCCCTCGGGAGCGGGGGAAGATACGCAGTATTTT.

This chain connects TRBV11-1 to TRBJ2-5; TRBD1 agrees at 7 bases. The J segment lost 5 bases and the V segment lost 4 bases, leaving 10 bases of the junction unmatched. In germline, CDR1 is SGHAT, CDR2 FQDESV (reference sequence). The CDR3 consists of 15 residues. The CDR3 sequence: CASSWTRGSGETQYF. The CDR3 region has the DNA TGTGCCAGCAGCTGGACCAGGGGGAGTGGGGAGACCCAGTACTTC.

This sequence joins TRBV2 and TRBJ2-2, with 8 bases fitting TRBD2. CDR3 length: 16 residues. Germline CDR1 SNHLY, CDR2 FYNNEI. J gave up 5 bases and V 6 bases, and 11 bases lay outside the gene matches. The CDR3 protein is CASSPRAGVGTGELFF. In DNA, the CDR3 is TGTGCCAGCAGCCCTCGAGCGGGAGTGGGAACCGGGGAGCTGTTTTTT.

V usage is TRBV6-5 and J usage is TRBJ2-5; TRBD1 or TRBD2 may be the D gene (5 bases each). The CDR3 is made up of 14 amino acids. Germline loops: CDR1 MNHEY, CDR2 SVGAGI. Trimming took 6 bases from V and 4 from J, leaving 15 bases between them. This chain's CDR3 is CASRRGSGGETQYF. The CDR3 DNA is TGTGCCAGCAGGAGAGGATCTGGGGGAGAGACCCAGTACTTC.

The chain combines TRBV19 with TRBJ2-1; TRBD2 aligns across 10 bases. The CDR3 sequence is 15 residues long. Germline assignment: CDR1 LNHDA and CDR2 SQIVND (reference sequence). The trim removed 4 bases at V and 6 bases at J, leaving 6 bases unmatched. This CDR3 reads CASSKTSGALNEQFF. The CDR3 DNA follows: TGTGCCAGTAGTAAAACTAGCGGGGCCCTCAATGAGCAGTTCTTC. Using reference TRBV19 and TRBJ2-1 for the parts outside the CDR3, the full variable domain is DGGITQSPKYLFRKEGQNVTLSCEQNLNHDAMYWYRQDPGQGLRLIYYSQIVNDFQKGDIAEGYSVSREKKESFPLTVTSAQKNPTAFYLCASSKTSGALNEQFFGPGTRLTVL.

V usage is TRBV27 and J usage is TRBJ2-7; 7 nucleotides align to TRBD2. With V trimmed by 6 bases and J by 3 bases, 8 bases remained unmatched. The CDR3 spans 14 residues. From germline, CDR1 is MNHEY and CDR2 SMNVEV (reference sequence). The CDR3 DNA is TGTGCCAGCAGGCCCGGGACTATTATCTACGAGCAGTACTTC. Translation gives CASRPGTIIYEQYF.

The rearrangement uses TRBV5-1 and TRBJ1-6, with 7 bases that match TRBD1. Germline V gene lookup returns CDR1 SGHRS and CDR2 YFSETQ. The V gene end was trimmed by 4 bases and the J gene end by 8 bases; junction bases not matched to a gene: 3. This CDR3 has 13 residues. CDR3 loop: CASSVDRDSPLHF. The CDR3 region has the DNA TGCGCCAGCAGCGTCGACAGGGATTCACCCCTCCACTTT.

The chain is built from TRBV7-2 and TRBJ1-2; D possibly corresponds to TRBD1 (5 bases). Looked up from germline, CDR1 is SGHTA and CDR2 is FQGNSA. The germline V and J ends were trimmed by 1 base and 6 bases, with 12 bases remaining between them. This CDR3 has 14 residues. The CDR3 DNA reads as TGTGCCAGCAGCTTAGATGGGACCCTAAATGGCTACACCTTC. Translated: CASSLDGTLNGYTF.

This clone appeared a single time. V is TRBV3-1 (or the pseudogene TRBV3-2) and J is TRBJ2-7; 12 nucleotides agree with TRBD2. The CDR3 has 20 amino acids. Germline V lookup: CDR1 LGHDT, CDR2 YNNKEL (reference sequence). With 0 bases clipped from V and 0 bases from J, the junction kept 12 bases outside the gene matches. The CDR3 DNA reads TGTGCCAGCAGCCAAGAACGACTGGGACTAGCGGGTCCTAGCTCCTACGAGCAGTACTTC. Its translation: CASSQERLGLAGPSSYEQYF.

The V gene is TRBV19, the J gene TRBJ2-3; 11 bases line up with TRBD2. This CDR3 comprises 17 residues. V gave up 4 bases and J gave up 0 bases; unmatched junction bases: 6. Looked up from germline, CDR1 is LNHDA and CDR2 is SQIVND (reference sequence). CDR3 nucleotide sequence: TGTGCCAGTAGTAAGCAAAGACTAGCGGGAAGCACAGATACGCAGTATTTT. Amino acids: CASSKQRLAGSTDTQYF.

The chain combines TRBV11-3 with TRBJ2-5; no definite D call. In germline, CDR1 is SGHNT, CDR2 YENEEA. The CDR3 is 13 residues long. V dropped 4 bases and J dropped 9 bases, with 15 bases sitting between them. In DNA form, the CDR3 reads TGTGCCAGCAGCTCGAGACCACAAGCCCCCCAGTACTTC. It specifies CASSSRPQAPQYF.